This T cell receptor (beta chain) was retrieved from a study of blood T cells in healthy people across ages. It was with a sample-barcoded 5' primer and a J-beta primer mix that a second PCR of about 6 to 12 cycles was run. TCRdb itself ran the 5' RACE reads through MiXCR, one entry per CDR3 protein. The sample lists 1,500,000 or so distinct CDR3 sequences; under 55% were seen once. Broader study findings: Naive T cell percentage strongly correlated with TCR beta diversity. Leaving the PBMCs unsorted stopped any conclusive comparison of naive versus antigen-experienced cells.

Russia was home to the donors, healthy Caucasian individuals aged about 6 to 90. The total RNA that was extracted per sample amounted to at least 5 micrograms. This clonotype occurred a few times. Antigen specificity is unknown. Germline values: CDR1 SGDLS, CDR2 YYNGEE. V was trimmed by 3 bases and J by 2 bases, leaving 18 bases between them. The CDR3 has 17 residues. The rearrangement uses TRBV9 and TRBJ2-1; D gene ambiguous. Source material: blood. The sequence came from a woman under 30 in good health. The CDR3 DNA reads as TGTGCCAGCAGCGCTTCCTCTTGGCGCCCCGCCTACAATGAGCAGTTCTTC. Translation gives CASSASSWRPAYNEQFF.